What follows describes a single T cell receptor beta chain. Which antigen it targets is not known. The input lacks base qualities; no much larger clone sits a single base away. Each collaborating institution followed its own protocols to collect whole blood in K2EDTA tubes. Collaborator samples were shipped for TCRbeta analysis as frozen whole blood, isolated PBMCs, or DNA extracted from either sample type. V loses 3 bases at its end and J loses 4 bases; junction bases beyond the gene matches: 6. Taken from cysteine to phenylalanine, the CDR3 has 14 residues. Only the CDR3 portion is preserved as DNA: 42 bases, with reading frame beginning at the first base. CDR1 and CDR2 were assigned from the germline V gene as SQVTM and ANQGSEA. The immunoSEQ Assay, a bias-controlled multiplex PCR, was used to amplify TCRbeta CDR3 regions from genomic DNA. Per the authors' processing: Nucleated cell counts per sample were estimated from amplification of reference gene primers within the assay. To quantify the absolute abundance of each unique TCRbeta CDR3 rearrangement, sequence reads were collapsed and filtered. For each sample, productive Simpson clonality was calculated as the square root of Simpson's diversity index over productive rearrangements. In its TCRdb copy, this immuneACCESS table keeps in-frame sequences only and misses some clones. Where compared with another copy, unresolved V genes explain less than half of these, and the others have no known cause. V and J calls and clone size are those listed in that table; D and trimming were worked out from the DNA. The sample has more than 75,000 clones on record, just over 85% of them singletons. 7.5% to 9.5% of the sample rests with the top ten.

This sample was included in a study of blood T cell repertoires in COVID-19 (TCRdb year 2020). For context, the study as a whole: Collaborator samples came from the United States, Italy and Spain and covered acute and convalescent phases of COVID-19. The prospective study material was composed of cDNA or gDNA derived from T cells, B-cell-depleted T cells, or PBMCs. The dataset comprised deeply sampled blood TCRbeta repertoires from subjects exposed to, actively infected with, or recovered from COVID-19. The repertoires were released in a freely available public database meant as a resource for research on the immune response to SARS-CoV-2. The samples were drawn from the first 160 participants of the ongoing ImmuneRACE study and from some 1,300 subjects provided by 6 global collaborators. The sample metadata nearly always contained a de-identified subject ID, COVID-19 status, age in years and sex. Where HLA class I and class II types were available, the types were taken from metadata supplied by the sample provider, not from assay-based typing. Points the paper makes about the study in general: The quantity of clinical and demographic metadata differed by source and by participant and was supplied without curation.

The sequencing input was peripheral blood. In this chain, TRBV29-1 is recombined with TRBJ1-2; 9 bases in the junction line up with TRBD1. This sequence originates from a woman in her 70s with acute or convalescent COVID-19. The CDR3: CSVDLTGGAYGYTF. Here is the DNA: TGCAGCGTTGACTTGACAGGGGGGGCCTATGGCTACACCTTC.